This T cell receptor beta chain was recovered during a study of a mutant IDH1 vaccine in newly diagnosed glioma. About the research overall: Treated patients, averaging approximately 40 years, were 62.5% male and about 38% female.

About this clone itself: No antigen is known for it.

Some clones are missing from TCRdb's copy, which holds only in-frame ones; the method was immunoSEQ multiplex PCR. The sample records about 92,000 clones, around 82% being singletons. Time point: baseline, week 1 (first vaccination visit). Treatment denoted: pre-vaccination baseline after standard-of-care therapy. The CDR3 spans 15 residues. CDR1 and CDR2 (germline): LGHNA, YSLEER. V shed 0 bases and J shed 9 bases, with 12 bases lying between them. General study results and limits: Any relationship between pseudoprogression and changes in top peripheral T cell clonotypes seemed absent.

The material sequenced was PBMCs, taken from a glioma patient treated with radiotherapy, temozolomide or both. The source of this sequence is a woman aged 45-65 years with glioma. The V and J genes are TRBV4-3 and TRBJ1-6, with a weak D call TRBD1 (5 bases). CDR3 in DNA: TGCGCCAGCAGCCAAGACAGGGTTACAGGTTCACCCCTCCACTTT. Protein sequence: CASSQDRVTGSPLHF.